Presented here are 8 T cell receptor beta chains from one specimen sequenced in a study of T cell responses to AZD1222 COVID-19 vaccine. Clones were read by immunoSEQ multiplex PCR, and TCRdb kept only the in-frame ones, dropping some. The sample lists tens of thousands of clones, about 78% occurring once. The sample in question was peripheral blood, obtained 28 days after the second AZD1222 dose. These receptors came from an adult who received the AZD1222 COVID-19 vaccine.

This clone appeared once. The chain is built from TRBV5-1 and TRBJ2-1; either TRBD1 or TRBD2 may fit D (6 bases each). Trimming took off 2 bases at V and 5 bases at J, with 11 bases between the two ends. CDR1 is SGHRS, CDR2 YFSETQ, per germline. This CDR3 is 14 amino acids long. The CDR3 nucleotides are TGCGCCAGCAGCTTCTGGGGGGCTGACAATGAGCAGTTCTTC. This encodes CASSFWGADNEQFF. The full variable domain, in which reference TRBV5-1 and TRBJ2-1 provide the parts outside the CDR3, is KAGVTQTPRYLIKTRGQQVTLSCSPISGHRSVSWYQQTPGQGLQFLFEYFSETQRNKGNFPGRFSGRQFSNSRSEMNVSTLELGDSALYLCASSFWGADNEQFFGPGTRLTVL.

CDR3 sequence (DNA): TGTGCCAGCAGCCCAACAGGGAACTATGGCTACACCTTC. Encoded protein: CASSPTGNYGYTF. J is TRBJ1-2 and V is TRBV3-1 (or the pseudogene TRBV3-2), with D possibly TRBD1 on 6 matching bases. This CDR3 region has 13 residues. V shed 4 bases and J shed 2 bases, with 8 bases lying between them. CDR1 LGHDT and CDR2 YNNKEL come from the germline V gene (reference sequence).

The chain couples TRBV29-1 to TRBJ1-2, with D hard to call. CDR1 is SQVTM and CDR2 is ANQGSEA in the germline V gene. The CDR3 loop spans 12 amino acids. The ends were cut back, 4 bases at V and 5 bases at J, with 11 bases in the middle. CDR3 protein: CSVAQDGYGYTF. The CDR3 bases are TGCAGCGTTGCCCAGGATGGGTATGGCTACACCTTC. Drawing the rest from reference TRBV29-1 and TRBJ1-2, the complete variable domain is SAVISQKPSRDICQRGTSLTIQCQVDSQVTMMFWYRQQPGQSLTLIATANQGSEATYESGFVIDKFPISRPNLTFSTLTVSNMSPEDSSIYLCSVAQDGYGYTFGSGTRLTVV.

The chain joins TRBV5-1 to TRBJ2-3, with no clear D. Germline-derived CDR1 and CDR2 are SGHRS and YFSETQ. The CDR3 totals 13 residues. V lost 0 bases, J lost 2 bases, and 4 bases lay in between. The CDR3 sequence: CASSLETTDTQYF. The DNA of the CDR3 is TGCGCCAGCAGCTTGGAGACCACAGATACGCAGTATTTT.

This chain connects TRBV7-9 to TRBJ2-3, with a tentative D call TRBD1 (5 bases). The V and J ends lost 2 bases and 4 bases respectively, with 10 bases between them. Germline-derived CDR1 and CDR2 are SEHNR and FQNEAQ (reference sequence). CDR3 length: 14 amino acids. CDR3 bases: TGTGCCAGCAGCTTACAGGGTATCGCAGATACGCAGTATTTT. Its translation is CASSLQGIADTQYF.

This sequence joins TRBV9 and TRBJ2-3; TRBD2 matches at 9 bases. This CDR3 comprises 15 residues. Germline values: CDR1 SGDLS, CDR2 YYNGEE. V gave up 2 bases and J gave up 4 bases; unmatched junction bases: 5. This CDR3 reads CASSVLAGISDTQYF. In DNA form, the CDR3 reads TGTGCCAGCAGCGTTCTAGCGGGAATTTCAGATACGCAGTATTTT.

The V call is TRBV29-1, the J call TRBJ2-1; 10 bases are shared with TRBD2. Germline V gene data show CDR1 as SQVTM and CDR2 as ANQGSEA. V lost 3 bases and J lost 8; bases outside the gene matches: 10. This CDR3 has 15 amino acids. In DNA, the CDR3 is TGCAGCGTTGATAAGGTCGCTAGCGGGGGCGATGAGCAGTTCTTC. The encoded protein is CSVDKVASGGDEQFF.

A few counts support this clone. V gene TRBV5-5 combines with J gene TRBJ2-7; D may match TRBD1 or TRBD2 (5 bases each). The length of the CDR3 is 16 residues. Trimming removed 2 bases at V and 1 base at J, with 16 bases between. Germline values: CDR1 SGHKS, CDR2 YYEKEE (reference sequence). The CDR3 nucleotides read TGTGCCAGCAGCTTTCACCCCGTGGGGGAATCCTACGAGCAGTACTTC. Amino acids: CASSFHPVGESYEQYF.